This T cell receptor (beta chain) is from a study of blood T cell repertoires in COVID-19. The overall study: Specimens from acute and convalescent COVID-19 originated in the United States, Italy and Spain.

The CDR3 runs to 18 residues. Clones were read by immunoSEQ multiplex PCR, and TCRdb kept only the in-frame ones, dropping some. Here the sample spans roughly 160,000 clones, approximately 91% being singletons. This TCR came from a man in his late teens or twenties with acute or convalescent COVID-19. Source material: peripheral blood. This chain joins TRBV21-1 and TRBJ2-7; TRBD1, the table's D call, was not compared with the DNA. TRBV21-1 is reported as a pseudogene. CDR3 sequence (DNA): TGTGCCAGCAGCAAGAGATTTCGTCGGAGGGGGCGGTTTTTGGAGCAGTACTTC. It codes for CASSKRFRRRGRFLEQYF.